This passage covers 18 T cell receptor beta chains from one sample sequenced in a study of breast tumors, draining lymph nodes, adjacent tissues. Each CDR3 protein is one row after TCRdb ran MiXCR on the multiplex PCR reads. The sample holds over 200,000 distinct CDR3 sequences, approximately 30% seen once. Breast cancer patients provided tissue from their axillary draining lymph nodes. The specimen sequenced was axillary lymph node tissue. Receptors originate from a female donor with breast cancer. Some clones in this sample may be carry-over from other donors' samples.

The DNA of the CDR3 is TGCAGTGCTAGAGATTTGCGACAGGGGTCAAACACCATATATTTT. Its translation is CSARDLRQGSNTIYF. The genes are TRBV20-1 and TRBJ1-3; the match to TRBD1 covers 8 bases. The CDR3 is made up of 15 amino acids. CDR1 and CDR2 (germline): DFQATT, SNEGSKA (reference sequence). V lost 0 bases and J lost 6; bases outside the gene matches: 7.

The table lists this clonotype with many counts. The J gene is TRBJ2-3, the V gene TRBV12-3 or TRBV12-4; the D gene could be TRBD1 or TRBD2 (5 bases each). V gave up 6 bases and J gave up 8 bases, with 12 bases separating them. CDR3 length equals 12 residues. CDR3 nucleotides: TGTGCCAGCAGAGAGGGGCTCCTTACGCAGTATTTT. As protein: CASREGLLTQYF.

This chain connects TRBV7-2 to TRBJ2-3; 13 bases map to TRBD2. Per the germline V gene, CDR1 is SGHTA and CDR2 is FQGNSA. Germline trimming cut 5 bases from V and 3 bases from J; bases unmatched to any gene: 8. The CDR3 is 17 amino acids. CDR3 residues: CASSAGLAGVRTDTQYF. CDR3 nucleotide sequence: TGTGCCAGCAGCGCCGGACTAGCGGGAGTGAGGACAGATACGCAGTATTTT.

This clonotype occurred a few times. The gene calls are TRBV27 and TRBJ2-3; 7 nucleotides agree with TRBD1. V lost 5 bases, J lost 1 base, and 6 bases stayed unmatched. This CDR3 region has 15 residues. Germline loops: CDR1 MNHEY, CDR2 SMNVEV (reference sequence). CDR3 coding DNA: TGTGCCAGCAGTCCCCCTCAGGGGGGCACAGATACGCAGTATTTT. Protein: CASSPPQGGTDTQYF.

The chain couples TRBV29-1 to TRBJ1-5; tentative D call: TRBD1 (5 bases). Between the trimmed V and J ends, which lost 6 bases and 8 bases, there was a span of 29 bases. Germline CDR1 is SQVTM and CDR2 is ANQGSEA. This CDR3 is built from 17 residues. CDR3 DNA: TGCAGCGTGAGCTTAGCGGGAGGGAGGGGATCCCAAGAGCCCCAGCATTTT. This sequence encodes CSVSLAGGRGSQEPQHF.

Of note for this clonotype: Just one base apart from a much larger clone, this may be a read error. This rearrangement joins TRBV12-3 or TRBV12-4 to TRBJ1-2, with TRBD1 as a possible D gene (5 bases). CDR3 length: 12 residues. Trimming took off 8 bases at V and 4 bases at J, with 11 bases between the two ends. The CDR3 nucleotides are TGTGCCAGCGCCCCGGACACCTATGGCTACACCTTC. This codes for CASAPDTYGYTF.

The CDR3 DNA reads TGCGCCAGCAGCCTCCGGGACAGGCTCTACTCGAAGTCAGGTGTGTCACCCCTCCACTTT. Residues: CASSLRDRLYSKSGVSPLHF. J is TRBJ1-6 and V is TRBV4-1; 8 bases agree with TRBD1. Germline V gives CDR1 MGHRA, CDR2 YSYEKL. V shed 4 bases and J 10 bases; nucleotides not matched to a gene: 24. CDR3 length: 20 amino acids.

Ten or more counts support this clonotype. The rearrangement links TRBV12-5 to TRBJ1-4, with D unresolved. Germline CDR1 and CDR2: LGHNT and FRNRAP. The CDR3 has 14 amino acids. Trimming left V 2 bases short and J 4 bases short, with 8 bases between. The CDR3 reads CASGLTPLNEKLFF. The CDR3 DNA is TGTGCTAGTGGTTTGACGCCCCTTAATGAAAAACTGTTTTTT.

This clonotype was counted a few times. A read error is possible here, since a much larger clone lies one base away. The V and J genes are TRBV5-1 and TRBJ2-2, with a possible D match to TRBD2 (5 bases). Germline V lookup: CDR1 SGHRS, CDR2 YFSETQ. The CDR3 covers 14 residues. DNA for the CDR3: TGCGCCAGCAGCTTGGCTGTAAGCACCGGGGAGCTGCTTTTT. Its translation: CASSLAVSTGELLF.

The CDR3 sequence is CATNFQVNFNYGYTF. The CDR3 nucleotides read TGTGCCACAAATTTTCAGGTGAACTTTAACTATGGCTACACCTTC. V and J are TRBV19 and TRBJ1-2; D not resolved. Germline V CDR1 and CDR2: LNHDA, SQIVND (reference sequence). The V end lost 10 bases, the J end lost 1 base, and 19 bases lay between the germline ends. The CDR3 loop spans 15 amino acids. Filled out from reference TRBV19 and TRBJ1-2, the complete variable domain reads DGGITQSPKYLFRKEGQNVTLSCEQNLNHDAMYWYRQDPGQGLRLIYYSQIVNDFQKGDIAEGYSVSREKKESFPLTVTSAQKNPTAFYLCATNFQVNFNYGYTFGSGTRLTVV.

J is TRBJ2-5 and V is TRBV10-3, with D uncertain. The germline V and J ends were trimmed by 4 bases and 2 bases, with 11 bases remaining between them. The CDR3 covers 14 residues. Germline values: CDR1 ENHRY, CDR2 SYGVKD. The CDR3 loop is CAISGGHIQETQYF. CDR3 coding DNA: TGTGCCATCAGTGGTGGCCATATTCAAGAGACCCAGTACTTC.

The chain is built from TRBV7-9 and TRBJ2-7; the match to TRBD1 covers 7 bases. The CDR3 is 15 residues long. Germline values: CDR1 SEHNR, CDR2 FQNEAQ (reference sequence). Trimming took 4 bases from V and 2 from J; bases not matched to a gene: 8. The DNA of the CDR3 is TGTGCCAGCAGCTCTGCTACCGGGACAGCCTACGAGCAGTACTTC. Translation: CASSSATGTAYEQYF.

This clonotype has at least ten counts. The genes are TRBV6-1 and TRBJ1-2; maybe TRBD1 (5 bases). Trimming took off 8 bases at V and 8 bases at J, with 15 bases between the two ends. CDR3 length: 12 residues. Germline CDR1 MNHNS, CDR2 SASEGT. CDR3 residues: CASARGVEGYTF. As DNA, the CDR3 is TGTGCCAGCGCGAGGGGTGTCGAAGGCTACACCTTC.

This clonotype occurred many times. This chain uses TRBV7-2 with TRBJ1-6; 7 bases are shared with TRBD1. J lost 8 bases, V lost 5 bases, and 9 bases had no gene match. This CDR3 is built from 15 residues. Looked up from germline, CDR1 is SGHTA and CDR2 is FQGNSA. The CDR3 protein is CASSVRQGRDSPLHF. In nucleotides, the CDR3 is TGTGCCAGCAGCGTAAGACAGGGCCGGGATTCACCCCTCCACTTT.

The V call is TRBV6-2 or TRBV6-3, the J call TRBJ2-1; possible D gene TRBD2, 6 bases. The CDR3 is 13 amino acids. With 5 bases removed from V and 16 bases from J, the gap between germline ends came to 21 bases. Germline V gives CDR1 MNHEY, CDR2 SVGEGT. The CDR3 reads CASSPSTRSHPFF. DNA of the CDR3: TGTGCCAGCAGTCCCTCGACTAGAAGTCATCCATTCTTC.

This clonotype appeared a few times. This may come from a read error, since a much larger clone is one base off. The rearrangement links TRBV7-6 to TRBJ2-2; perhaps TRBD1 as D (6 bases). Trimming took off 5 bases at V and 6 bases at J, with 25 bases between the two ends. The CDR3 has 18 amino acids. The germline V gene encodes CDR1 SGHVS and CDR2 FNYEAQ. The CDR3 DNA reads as TGTGCCAGCAGCAGAACCTCACCGGGACACCAAAACGCCGGGGAGCTGTTTTTT. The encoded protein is CASSRTSPGHQNAGELFF.

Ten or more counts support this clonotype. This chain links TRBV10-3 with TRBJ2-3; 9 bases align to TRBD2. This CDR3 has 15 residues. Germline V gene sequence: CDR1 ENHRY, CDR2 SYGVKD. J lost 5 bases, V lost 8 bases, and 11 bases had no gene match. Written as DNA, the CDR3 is TGTGCCATCCGAGGTAGCGGGAGAAGCGGAGATACGCAGTATTTT. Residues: CAIRGSGRSGDTQYF.

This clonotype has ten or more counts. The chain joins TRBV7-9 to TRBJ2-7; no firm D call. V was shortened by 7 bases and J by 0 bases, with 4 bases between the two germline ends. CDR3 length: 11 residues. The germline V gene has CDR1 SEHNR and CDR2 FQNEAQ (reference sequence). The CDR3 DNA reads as TGTGCCAGCACCGACTCCTACGAGCAGTACTTC. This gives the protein CASTDSYEQYF.